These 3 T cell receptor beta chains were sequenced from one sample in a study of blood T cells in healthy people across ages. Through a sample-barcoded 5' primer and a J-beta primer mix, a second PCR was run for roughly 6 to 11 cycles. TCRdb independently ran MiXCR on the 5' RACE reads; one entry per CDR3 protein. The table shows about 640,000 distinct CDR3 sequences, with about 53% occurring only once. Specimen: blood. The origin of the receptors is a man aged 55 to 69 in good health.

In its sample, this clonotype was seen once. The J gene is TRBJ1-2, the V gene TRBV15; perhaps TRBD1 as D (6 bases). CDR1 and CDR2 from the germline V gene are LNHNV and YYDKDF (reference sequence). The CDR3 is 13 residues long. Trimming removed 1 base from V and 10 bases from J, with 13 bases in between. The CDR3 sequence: CATSRGDKFIYTF. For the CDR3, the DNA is TGTGCCACCAGCAGAGGGGACAAGTTCATCTACACCTTC.

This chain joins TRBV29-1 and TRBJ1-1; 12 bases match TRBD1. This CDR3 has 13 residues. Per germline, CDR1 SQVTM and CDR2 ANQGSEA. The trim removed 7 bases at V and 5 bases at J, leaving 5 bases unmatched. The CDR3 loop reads CSGDRGRGTEAFF. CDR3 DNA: TGCAGCGGGGACAGGGGGCGGGGGACTGAAGCTTTCTTT.

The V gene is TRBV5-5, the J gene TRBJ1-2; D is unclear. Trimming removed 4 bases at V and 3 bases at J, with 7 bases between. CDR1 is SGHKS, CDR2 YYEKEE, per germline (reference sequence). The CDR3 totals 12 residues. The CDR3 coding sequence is TGTGCCAGCAGCACCGACCACTATGGCTACACCTTC. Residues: CASSTDHYGYTF.